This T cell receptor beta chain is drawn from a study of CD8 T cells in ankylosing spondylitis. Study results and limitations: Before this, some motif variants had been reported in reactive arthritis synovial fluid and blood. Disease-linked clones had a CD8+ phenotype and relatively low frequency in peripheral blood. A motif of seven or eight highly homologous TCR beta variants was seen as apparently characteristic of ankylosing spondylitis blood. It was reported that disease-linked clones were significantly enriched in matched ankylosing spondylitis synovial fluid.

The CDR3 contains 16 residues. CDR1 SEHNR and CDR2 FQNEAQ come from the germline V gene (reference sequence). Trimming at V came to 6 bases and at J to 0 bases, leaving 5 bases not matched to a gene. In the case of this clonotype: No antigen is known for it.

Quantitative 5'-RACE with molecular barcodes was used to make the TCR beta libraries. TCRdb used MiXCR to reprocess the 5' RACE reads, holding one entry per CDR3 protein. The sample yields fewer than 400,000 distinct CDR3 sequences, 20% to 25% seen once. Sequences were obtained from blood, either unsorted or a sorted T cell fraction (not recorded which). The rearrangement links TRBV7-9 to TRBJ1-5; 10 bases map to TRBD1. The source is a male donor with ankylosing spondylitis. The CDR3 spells CASSSGQGDSNQPQHF. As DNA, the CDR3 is TGTGCCAGCAGTTCCGGACAGGGGGATAGCAATCAGCCCCAGCATTTT.